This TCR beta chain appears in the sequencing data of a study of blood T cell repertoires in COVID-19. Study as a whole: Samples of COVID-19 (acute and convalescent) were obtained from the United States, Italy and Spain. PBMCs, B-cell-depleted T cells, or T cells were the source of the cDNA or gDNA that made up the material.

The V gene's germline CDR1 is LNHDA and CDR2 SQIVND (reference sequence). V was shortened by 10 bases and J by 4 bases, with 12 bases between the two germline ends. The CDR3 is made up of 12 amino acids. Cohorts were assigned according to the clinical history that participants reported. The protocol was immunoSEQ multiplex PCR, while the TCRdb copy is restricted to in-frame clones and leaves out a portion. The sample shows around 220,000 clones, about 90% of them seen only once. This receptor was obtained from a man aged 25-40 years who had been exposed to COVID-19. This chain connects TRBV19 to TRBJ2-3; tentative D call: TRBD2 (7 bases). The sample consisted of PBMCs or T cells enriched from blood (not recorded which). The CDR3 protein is CAKRGGPDTQYF. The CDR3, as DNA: TGTGCCAAAAGGGGGGGCCCAGATACGCAGTATTTT.